A selection of T cell receptor beta chains follows, all from one sample in a study of blood T cell repertoires in COVID-19. Measured with immunoSEQ multiplex PCR; TCRdb has only the in-frame clones, and not every one. The table lists more than 100,000 clones, about 90% of them singletons. Sequencing was performed on peripheral blood. Receptor source: a man between 45 and 60 years old with active COVID-19. Both conserved end residues are part of each CDR3. The D gene is left open where the match is weak. Rows give clone size only sometimes, using once, few, many, or a class for an expanded clone.

J,D,size,V,DNA,CDR3
TRBJ2-7,.,.,TRBV27,TGTGCCAGCAGTTTATCGGAGTACGGGGGCTACGAGCAGTACTTC,CASSLSEYGGYEQYF
TRBJ1-1,.,.,TRBV7-9,TGTGCCAGCAGCTTAGGACAGAAGGCCTATCAAGCTTTCTTT,CASSLGQKAYQAFF
TRBJ2-1,TRBD1,.,TRBV2,TGTGCCAGCACCGGGGACAGCTACAATGAGCAGTTCTTC,CASTGDSYNEQFF
TRBJ1-3,.,.,TRBV2,TGTGCCAGCAGGAACTCTGCTGGAAACACCATATATTTT,CASRNSAGNTIYF
TRBJ1-6,.,.,TRBV9,TGTGCCAGCAGCGAAACCGCCGGCGGTCCGTCACCCCTCCACTTT,CASSETAGGPSPLHF
TRBJ2-1,TRBD1,.,TRBV14,TGTGCCAGCAGCCCCGGGACAGGTCCCTACAATGAGCAGTTCTTC,CASSPGTGPYNEQFF
TRBJ2-3,.,.,TRBV9,TGTGCCAGCAGCGCCTGGGACTCACCGAGCACAGATACGCAGTATTTT,CASSAWDSPSTDTQYF
TRBJ1-1,TRBD1,.,TRBV6-5,TGTGCCAGCAGGCTGACAGGGAGATTCACTGAAGCTTTCTTT,CASRLTGRFTEAFF
TRBJ1-1,TRBD1,.,TRBV5-4,TGTGCCAGCAGCCAGGGACAGCTAAAGGGTACTGAAGCTTTCTTT,CASSQGQLKGTEAFF
TRBJ1-2,.,.,TRBV25-1,TGTGCCAGCAGTGCGAGGCGGGACGGAGGCTACACCTTC,CASSARRDGGYTF
TRBJ1-6,TRBD1,.,TRBV19,TGTGCCAGTAGTATTGCGGACAGGGTTATGAATTCACCCCTCCACTTT,CASSIADRVMNSPLHF
TRBJ2-3,.,.,TRBV3-1/TRBV3-2,TGTGCCAGCAGCCAAGTTACGGGGGGCCGCACAGATACGCAGTATTTT,CASSQVTGGRTDTQYF
TRBJ2-1,.,.,TRBV9,TGTGCCAGCAGCGTAGTAGAGGGCAGCTCCTACAATGAGCAGTTCTTC,CASSVVEGSSYNEQFF
TRBJ2-3,.,.,TRBV6-2/TRBV6-3,TGTGCCAGCAGCCGAGGATCTAGCACAGATACGCAGTATTTT,CASSRGSSTDTQYF
TRBJ2-3,TRBD2,once,TRBV5-1,TGCGCCAGCAGCTCCCAGCGGGGGCCCTCCGCTTTCACAGATACGCAGTATTTT,CASSSQRGPSAFTDTQYF
TRBJ2-3,TRBD2,once,TRBV10-3,TGTGCCATCAGACCGTCCGGCGGGGGGCAGGTCACAGATACGCAGTATTTT,CAIRPSGGGQVTDTQYF
TRBJ1-5,TRBD1,.,TRBV2,TGTGCCAGCAGTGAAAGCCGGACAGGCTACTGGCCCCAGCATTTT,CASSESRTGYWPQHF
TRBJ2-7,TRBD2,few,TRBV2,TGTGCCAGCAGTGATAGCGGGGGGGTCAAGGTGCCGTACTTC,CASSDSGGVKVPYF
TRBJ1-1,.,once,TRBV7-9,TGTGCCAGCAGCTTAGATGGGCCAAAAGGCCAACTGAACACTGAAGCTTTCTTT,CASSLDGPKGQLNTEAFF
TRBJ2-5,.,.,TRBV5-4,TGTGCCAGCAGCTTGGAGGGGGGGAGTCAAGAGACCCAGTACTTC,CASSLEGGSQETQYF
TRBJ1-4,.,few,TRBV5-1,TGCGCCAGCAGCTTGCGCGGGGCCACTAATGAAAAACTGTTTTTT,CASSLRGATNEKLFF
TRBJ2-3,TRBD2,.,TRBV4-2,TGTGCCAGCAGCCCCTTGACTAGCGAATGGGGCACAGATACGCAGTATTTT,CASSPLTSEWGTDTQYF
TRBJ2-7,.,.,TRBV7-9,TGTGCCAGCAGCTTAGTGCGGGGCGGCGATCCCTCCTACGAGCAGTACTTC,CASSLVRGGDPSYEQYF
TRBJ1-5,.,few,TRBV11-2,TGTGCCAGCAGCTTCTCGGGTGTAGGCAATCAGCCCCAGCATTTT,CASSFSGVGNQPQHF
TRBJ2-5,.,.,TRBV3-1/TRBV3-2,TGTGCCAGCAGCGTAGCGGTTTTACAAGAGACCCAGTACTTC,CASSVAVLQETQYF
TRBJ1-1,TRBD1,.,TRBV19,TGTGCCAGTAGTATAGGGGGCCGTGGGACAGGGAACACTGAAGCTTTCTTT,CASSIGGRGTGNTEAFF
TRBJ1-6,.,.,TRBV9,TGTGCCAGCAGCGTCGACCAGGGGAGTTCACCCCTCCACTTT,CASSVDQGSSPLHF